A selection of T cell receptor beta chains follows, all from one sample in a study of blood T cell repertoires in COVID-19. Libraries were prepared by immunoSEQ multiplex PCR; TCRdb keeps only in-frame clonotypes and omits some of them. The sample lists 100,000 to 150,000 clones; about 70% were seen once. Sequences were obtained from peripheral blood. The receptors here all came from a woman aged 70-85 years with acute or convalescent COVID-19. The CDR3 runs from the conserved cysteine through the conserved F or W. The order of the fields is V gene, D gene, J gene, CDR3 protein. D genes are given only for firm matches.

TRBV6-6	NA	TRBJ1-6	CASSYSRAANNSPLHF
TRBV20-1	TRBD2	TRBJ2-7	CSVSRGGYEQYF
TRBV18	NA	TRBJ1-1	CASSPEGRGVAFF
TRBV9	TRBD1	TRBJ1-1	CASSAPGQWNTEAFF
TRBV18	TRBD1	TRBJ1-5	CASSPNRTGAHNQPQHF
TRBV12-3/TRBV12-4	NA	TRBJ1-1	CASSLGGGYEAFF
TRBV29-1	TRBD2	TRBJ2-1	CSVESTSGGYNEQFF
TRBV2	TRBD2	TRBJ2-7	CASSARLAREQYF
TRBV3-1/TRBV3-2	TRBD2	TRBJ2-1	CASGGGGLAGVYNEQFF
TRBV6-5	NA	TRBJ1-3	CASSFNRAGGNTIYF
TRBV12-3/TRBV12-4	NA	TRBJ1-2	CASSLKLGYTF
TRBV13	TRBD2	TRBJ2-7	CASSLTALLAGGSGEQYF
TRBV29-1	TRBD2	TRBJ2-5	CSVGLAGGETQYF
TRBV6-1	NA	TRBJ1-3	CASREGPGNTIYF
TRBV28	NA	TRBJ1-4	CASSPPGQTNEKLFF
TRBV5-1	TRBD1	TRBJ2-2	CASSLASGGNTGELFF
TRBV7-2	NA	TRBJ1-1	CASSFGYTNTEAFF
TRBV28	NA	TRBJ1-5	CASGRYASNQPQHF
TRBV7-9	TRBD1	TRBJ1-4	CASSSGGGINEKLFF
TRBV19	NA	TRBJ1-5	CASSTIPSSNQPQHF
TRBV5-8	NA	TRBJ2-7	CASSTPRGNSYEQYF
TRBV5-6	TRBD1	TRBJ1-1	CASSPGGTGDTEAFF
TRBV2	NA	TRBJ2-2	CASTDGPSPGELFF
TRBV7-2	TRBD1	TRBJ2-7	CASSPDRVVSNEQYF
TRBV9	NA	TRBJ1-2	CASRAGGRGNNYGYTF
TRBV7-9	NA	TRBJ2-6	CASTFVRGAGNSGANVLTF
TRBV28	TRBD1	TRBJ1-4	CASRWRDRGEKLFF
TRBV6-5	TRBD2	TRBJ2-1	CASRRGGAYEQFF
TRBV7-9	TRBD1	TRBJ1-1	CASSWSATGAEAFF